These 8 T cell receptor beta chains came from one sample sequenced in a study of OX40 agonist ivuxolimab in advanced cancers. Sequencing was performed with immunoSEQ multiplex PCR; in TCRdb, only in-frame clones are kept and a portion is missing. Of 65,000 to 95,000 clones in the sample, 85% to 95% were seen once. The source was CD4+ or CD8+ T cells sorted from blood, collected in a trial of the OX40 agonist ivuxolimab. The receptors originated from an adult with an advanced solid tumor such as melanoma, head and neck, liver or kidney cancer.

The chain recombines TRBV7-9 with TRBJ2-1; 9 nucleotides line up with TRBD2. Germline CDR1 reads SEHNR; CDR2 reads FQNEAQ (reference sequence). The CDR3 runs 17 residues. With V trimmed by 4 bases and J by 7 bases, 14 bases remained unmatched. Here the CDR3 DNA reads TGTGCCAGCAGCTCTCCCGCGCGGCTAGCGGGGAGGAATGAGCAGTTCTTC. Its translation: CASSSPARLAGRNEQFF.

This sequence joins TRBV11-2 and TRBJ1-6; tentative D call: TRBD1 (6 bases). V was pared by 0 bases and J by 7 bases, with 10 bases between. Germline V gene data show CDR1 as SGHAT and CDR2 as FQNNGV. This CDR3 is built from 15 residues. CDR3 bases: TGTGCCAGCAGCTTAGACGGGGGCCACAATTCACCCCTCCACTTT. This encodes CASSLDGGHNSPLHF.

The V call is TRBV7-9, the J call TRBJ2-5, with 11 bases identical to TRBD2. Looked up from germline, CDR1 is SEHNR and CDR2 is FQNEAQ (reference sequence). This CDR3 is 13 amino acids long. With V trimmed by 10 bases and J by 5 bases, 6 bases remained unmatched. CDR3 amino acids: CATPGTSGETQYF. CDR3 coding DNA: TGTGCCACCCCCGGGACTAGCGGCGAGACCCAGTACTTC.

The chain combines TRBV5-6 with TRBJ2-7; D is unclear. There are 12 residues in the CDR3. In germline, CDR1 is SGHDT, CDR2 YYEEEE. V lost 4 bases to trimming and J lost 4 bases, with 9 bases between them. In nucleotides, the CDR3 is TGTGCCAGCAGCATGGACGGTTACGAGCAGTACTTC. The encoded protein is CASSMDGYEQYF.

V usage is TRBV21-1 and J usage is TRBJ1-2; the tabulated D call, TRBD1, remains unverified against the DNA. TRBV21-1 is described as a pseudogene. The CDR3 totals 14 residues. The DNA of the CDR3 is TGTGCCAGCAGCAAGAAACAGGTTTACGATGGCTACACCTTC. Protein product: CASSKKQVYDGYTF.

V gene TRBV5-1 combines with J gene TRBJ1-5, with 7 bases that match TRBD1. The CDR3 has 16 amino acids. The V gene end was trimmed by 3 bases and the J gene end by 0 bases; junction bases not matched to a gene: 6. CDR1 and CDR2 (germline): SGHRS, YFSETQ. CDR3 region: CASSSQGSYSNQPQHF. The DNA for the CDR3 is TGCGCCAGCAGCTCACAGGGGTCCTATAGCAATCAGCCCCAGCATTTT. The full variable domain, with the rest looked up from reference TRBV5-1 and TRBJ1-5, is KAGVTQTPRYLIKTRGQQVTLSCSPISGHRSVSWYQQTPGQGLQFLFEYFSETQRNKGNFPGRFSGRQFSNSRSEMNVSTLELGDSALYLCASSSQGSYSNQPQHFGDGTRLSIL.

Only one count was recorded for this clone. This chain joins TRBV27 and TRBJ2-1; tentative D call: TRBD1 (6 bases). This CDR3 region has 14 residues. Germline V gene data show CDR1 as MNHEY and CDR2 as SMNVEV (reference sequence). Trimming left V 8 bases short and J 7 bases short, with 18 bases between. The CDR3 bases are TGTGCCAGCTTCCCGGTGGGGGCTACAAATGAGCAGTTCTTC. Encoded protein: CASFPVGATNEQFF.

This clone was seen a single time. The chain uses TRBV4-1 and TRBJ1-4, with TRBD1 matching 10 bases. V gave up 4 bases and J gave up 0 bases; unmatched junction bases: 8. The germline V gene has CDR1 MGHRA and CDR2 YSYEKL. CDR3 length: 18 amino acids. The chain's CDR3 is CASSPRDRGGATNEKLFF. CDR3 DNA: TGCGCCAGCAGCCCAAGGGACAGGGGAGGGGCAACTAATGAAAAACTGTTTTTT.